Presented here are 19 T cell receptor beta chains from one specimen sequenced in a study of cytomegalovirus exposure and HLA in healthy donors. Primers included in the PCR were 60 Vbeta and 13 Jbeta primers. The method was immunoSEQ multiplex PCR; TCRdb's version includes in-frame clones alone and lacks a portion of them. The data contain about 130,000 clones, around 69% of them singletons. The sample consisted of PBMCs. The receptors shown here come from a human donor in good health.

This clone came up a few times. For the CDR3, the DNA is TGTGCCAGCAGCGGTGACAGGCCTGATACTGAAGCTTTCTTT. Translated: CASSGDRPDTEAFF. The chain has TRBV9 and TRBJ1-1; maybe TRBD1 (6 bases). There are 14 residues in the CDR3. Germline lookup yields CDR1 SGDLS and CDR2 YYNGEE. V dropped 3 bases and J dropped 5 bases, with 14 bases sitting between them.

The chain recombines TRBV27 with TRBJ2-7; a weak D match, TRBD1 (6 bases). This CDR3 contains 15 residues. Germline V gene lookup returns CDR1 MNHEY and CDR2 SMNVEV (reference sequence). The V end lost 4 bases, the J end lost 2 bases, and 15 bases lay between the germline ends. CDR3 sequence reads: CASSSQGAGAYEQYF. In nucleotides, the CDR3 is TGTGCCAGCAGTTCACAGGGCGCCGGCGCCTACGAGCAGTACTTC.

The chain joins TRBV7-3 to TRBJ2-6; 8 bases line up with TRBD1. The CDR3 spans 17 residues. The trim removed 2 bases at V and 2 bases at J, leaving 5 bases unmatched. The germline gives CDR1 SGHTA, CDR2 FQGTGA. CDR3: CASSLPGGLAGANVLTF. The DNA for the CDR3 is TGTGCCAGCAGCTTACCAGGGGGCTTGGCTGGGGCCAACGTCCTGACTTTC.

The chain is built from TRBV28 and TRBJ2-7; D unclear. The CDR3 has 13 residues. Germline V CDR1 and CDR2: MDHEN, SYDVKM. V was pared by 7 bases and J by 0 bases, with 10 bases between. The CDR3 coding sequence is TGTGCCAGCACCCTACCTGGCTCCTACGAGCAGTACTTC. It codes for CASTLPGSYEQYF.

The rearrangement links TRBV28 to TRBJ2-1, with a possible D match to TRBD2 (5 bases). This CDR3 has 13 amino acids. Germline CDR1 and CDR2: MDHEN and SYDVKM. Trimming cost V 6 bases and J 5 bases, with 11 bases left between them. In DNA form, the CDR3 reads TGTGCCAGCAGCCCCGCCGGGAACAATGAGCAGTTCTTC. It specifies CASSPAGNNEQFF.

The CDR3 here is CASSSGQGARETQYF. The CDR3 DNA follows: TGTGCCAGCAGTTCGGGACAGGGGGCGCGGGAGACCCAGTACTTC. The rearrangement links TRBV27 to TRBJ2-5; the match to TRBD1 covers 12 bases. Germline V lookup: CDR1 MNHEY, CDR2 SMNVEV (reference sequence). V lost 4 bases, J lost 5 bases, and 5 bases stayed unmatched. This CDR3 contains 15 residues.

V and J are TRBV28 and TRBJ2-7, with a tentative D call TRBD1 (6 bases). Germline values: CDR1 MDHEN, CDR2 SYDVKM. The CDR3 loop spans 14 amino acids. V lost 5 bases, J lost 5 bases, and 16 bases lay in between. CDR3 nucleotide sequence: TGTGCCAGCAGTCAAGGGACAACTGGGGACGAGCAGTACTTC. This sequence encodes CASSQGTTGDEQYF.

This rearrangement joins TRBV6-5 to TRBJ1-2; D is possibly TRBD1 (5 bases). From germline, CDR1 is MNHEY and CDR2 SVGAGI. V shed 4 bases and J shed 2 bases, with 17 bases lying between them. This CDR3 has 16 residues. The DNA for the CDR3 is TGTGCCAGCAGTTCCCCCGGGGTGGGGGGGAACTATGGCTACACCTTC. It encodes CASSSPGVGGNYGYTF.

This clone was observed once. The chain combines TRBV10-3 with TRBJ2-1, with 7 nucleotides matching TRBD2. Germline assignment: CDR1 ENHRY and CDR2 SYGVKD. The CDR3 runs 16 residues. Trimming at V came to 4 bases and at J to 10 bases, leaving 16 bases not matched to a gene. The CDR3 bases are TGTGCCATCAGTGGTGGGGTGGGGGGGGATTCGCGCGAGCAGTTCTTC. This encodes CAISGGVGGDSREQFF.

This sequence joins TRBV5-4 and TRBJ2-7; TRBD1 aligns across 10 bases. The germline CDR1 and CDR2 sequences are SGHNT and YYREEE (reference sequence). The V and J ends lost 0 bases and 9 bases, in that order; junction bases with no gene match: 3. The CDR3 covers 13 residues. The CDR3 nucleotides are TGTGCCAGCAGCTTGGGACAGGGGGCCGGGCAGTACTTC. Its protein is CASSLGQGAGQYF.

This chain links TRBV27 with TRBJ1-2; D not certain. Between the trimmed V and J ends, which lost 4 bases and 2 bases, there was a span of 20 bases. This CDR3 contains 17 residues. Germline-derived CDR1 and CDR2 are MNHEY and SMNVEV (reference sequence). In DNA form, the CDR3 reads TGTGCCAGCAGTTCACAGTCAGGAAAACAACTGAACTATGGCTACACCTTC. It encodes CASSSQSGKQLNYGYTF.

This chain connects TRBV6-5 to TRBJ1-2, with 10 nucleotides matching TRBD1. Germline trimming cut 2 bases from V and 8 bases from J; bases unmatched to any gene: 2. The CDR3 extends over 13 amino acids. Germline V gives CDR1 MNHEY, CDR2 SVGAGI. CDR3 amino acids: CASSYDRGLGYTF. In DNA form, the CDR3 reads TGTGCCAGCAGTTACGACAGGGGGCTCGGCTACACCTTC.

The chain couples TRBV10-3 to TRBJ1-3; 7 bases line up with TRBD1. Germline V lookup: CDR1 ENHRY, CDR2 SYGVKD. V lost 0 bases and J lost 3; bases outside the gene matches: 17. This CDR3 comprises 20 residues. The CDR3 coding sequence is TGTGCCATCAGTGAGTCCCGAGACAGGGTTCCTCTCCGGAGTGGAAACACCATATATTTT. Its translation: CAISESRDRVPLRSGNTIYF.

J is TRBJ2-5 and V is TRBV30, with D maybe TRBD2 (5 bases). The J call may not be correct, given that the DNA end is closer to TRBJ2-7. Germline V gives CDR1 GTSNPN, CDR2 SVGIG (reference sequence). The CDR3 has 14 residues. CDR3 nucleotides: TGTGCCTGGAATGGCGGGCCAGAGGAATACGAGCAGTACTTC. Its translation: CAWNGGPEEYEQYF.

The chain carries TRBV28 and TRBJ2-5, with 7 bases identical to TRBD2. Trimming took 2 bases from V and 2 from J; bases not matched to a gene: 8. Germline V gives CDR1 MDHEN, CDR2 SYDVKM. CDR3 size: 16 residues. The CDR3 region is CASSLTQAGSQETQYF. CDR3 sequence (DNA): TGTGCCAGCAGTTTAACGCAAGCGGGATCACAAGAGACCCAGTACTTC.

There are a few counts of this clone. The chain uses TRBV28 and TRBJ2-7; D ambiguous. The CDR3 is 11 amino acids. Germline assignment: CDR1 MDHEN and CDR2 SYDVKM. Between the trimmed V and J ends, which lost 10 bases and 6 bases, there was a span of 13 bases. The CDR3 loop reads CATTLMGEQYF. The CDR3 DNA follows: TGTGCCACCACACTAATGGGCGAGCAGTACTTC.

This clone was seen a single time. The chain has TRBV5-4 and TRBJ2-3; 10 bases fit TRBD2. The CDR3 is 16 residues long. Trimming took 6 bases from V and 3 from J; bases not matched to a gene: 10. Germline V gives CDR1 SGHNT, CDR2 YYREEE (reference sequence). CDR3 bases: TGTGCCAGCAACTTAGCTACTAGCGGGAAAACAGATACGCAGTATTTT. This sequence encodes CASNLATSGKTDTQYF.

The chain uses TRBV28 and TRBJ1-1, with D possibly being TRBD1 (5 bases). Germline CDR1 MDHEN, CDR2 SYDVKM. Trimming took off 5 bases at V and 5 bases at J, with 18 bases between the two ends. The CDR3 is 15 residues long. CDR3 nucleotides: TGTGCCAGCAGTAACTACAGGTTTATGTGGACTGAAGCTTTCTTT. Translation gives CASSNYRFMWTEAFF.

V and J are TRBV5-8 and TRBJ2-5, with a possible D match to TRBD2 (5 bases). Germline values: CDR1 SGHTS, CDR2 YDEGEE. Trimming took off 2 bases at V and 7 bases at J, with 12 bases between the two ends. The CDR3 loop spans 13 amino acids. CDR3 DNA sequence: TGTGCCAGCAGCTTACGGGGTTTAGGGACCCAGTACTTC. As protein: CASSLRGLGTQYF.